These 16 T cell receptor beta chains were sequenced from one sample in a study of blood T cell repertoires in COVID-19. This table comes from immunoSEQ multiplex PCR, and its TCRdb copy is limited to in-frame clones, with some not included. The table records almost 80,000 clones, roughly 80% of them present only once. Material: peripheral blood. The source of these receptors is a woman in her seventies with acute or convalescent COVID-19.

This sequence joins TRBV7-8 and TRBJ1-3, with TRBD1 as a possible D gene (6 bases). Germline CDR1 is SGHVS and CDR2 is FQNEAQ. The CDR3 runs to 17 residues. V dropped 2 bases and J dropped 0 bases, with 14 bases sitting between them. The CDR3 DNA follows: TGTGCCAGCAGCTTACTATCTCGGACAGCCTCTGGAAACACCATATATTTT. The encoded protein is CASSLLSRTASGNTIYF.

This clone was seen a single time. J is TRBJ2-7 and V is TRBV4-1; 9 bases fit TRBD1. Germline loops: CDR1 MGHRA, CDR2 YSYEKL. The CDR3 is 19 residues long. Unmatched junction bases numbered 16, after V lost 3 bases and J lost 1 base. This CDR3 reads CASSQWIRIPTGGSYEQYF. The CDR3 nucleotides are TGCGCCAGCAGCCAGTGGATCCGGATCCCGACAGGGGGGTCCTACGAGCAGTACTTC.

The chain carries TRBV13 and TRBJ1-3, with D possibly being TRBD1 (6 bases). V was shortened by 1 base and J by 6 bases, with 13 bases between the two germline ends. The CDR3 has 15 amino acids. Germline V gives CDR1 PRHDT, CDR2 FYEKMQ (reference sequence). The CDR3 sequence: CASSLDGRGLNTIYF. CDR3 DNA sequence: TGTGCCAGCAGCTTAGACGGCAGGGGTTTAAACACCATATATTTT.

The chain is built from TRBV7-9 and TRBJ2-1, with 11 bases fitting TRBD2. This CDR3 is 16 amino acids long. J lost 2 bases, V lost 6 bases, and 6 bases had no gene match. Germline values: CDR1 SEHNR, CDR2 FQNEAQ (reference sequence). In DNA form, the CDR3 reads TGTGCCAGCAGGTCCGAACTAGCGGGAGCCTACAATGAGCAGTTCTTC. Translated, it gives CASRSELAGAYNEQFF.

The chain has TRBV6-5 and TRBJ2-7, with 9 bases lining up with TRBD1. The germline V gene encodes CDR1 MNHEY and CDR2 SVGAGI. After removal of 0 bases from V and 2 bases from J, the junction contained 5 bases not matched to a gene. The CDR3 length is 16 residues. The CDR3 DNA reads as TGTGCCAGCAGTTACTCGAGACAGGGGGGAACCTACGAGCAGTACTTC. Protein: CASSYSRQGGTYEQYF.

The V and J genes are TRBV4-2 and TRBJ2-3; 7 positions match TRBD1. The trim removed 4 bases at V and 2 bases at J, leaving 12 bases unmatched. The CDR3 runs 17 residues. The V gene's germline CDR1 is LGHNA and CDR2 YNFKEQ. CDR3 loop: CASSPVMTGSATDTQYF. The CDR3 nucleotides are TGTGCCAGCAGCCCAGTAATGACAGGGTCTGCCACAGATACGCAGTATTTT.

The chain employs TRBV19 and TRBJ1-5; no reliable D call. Trimming cost V 1 base and J 0 bases, with 7 bases left between them. Germline lookup yields CDR1 LNHDA and CDR2 SQIVND (reference sequence). This CDR3 has 15 amino acids. CDR3 sequence reads: CASSIVGHSNQPQHF. The DNA for the CDR3 is TGTGCCAGTAGTATAGTTGGGCATAGCAATCAGCCCCAGCATTTT.

This chain links TRBV9 with TRBJ2-7; 13 bases agree with TRBD2. The junction had 8 bases not matched to a gene; V was cut back by 0 bases and J by 5 bases. The CDR3 is made up of 17 amino acids. In germline, CDR1 is SGDLS, CDR2 YYNGEE. CDR3 protein: CASSVGGLAGASDEQYF. DNA for the CDR3: TGTGCCAGCAGCGTAGGTGGACTAGCGGGAGCAAGCGACGAGCAGTACTTC. Full variable domain (remainder filled in from reference TRBV9 and TRBJ2-7): DSGVTQTPKHLITATGQRVTLRCSPRSGDLSVYWYQQSLDQGLQFLIQYYNGEERAKGNILERFSAQQFPDLHSELNLSSLELGDSALYFCASSVGGLAGASDEQYFGPGTRLTVT.

This clone was seen only a few times. As DNA, the CDR3 is TGTGCCAGCAGCCCCGTTGGGGGGAATGAAAAACTGTTTTTT. Its protein product is CASSPVGGNEKLFF. V gene TRBV4-2 combines with J gene TRBJ1-4, with D tentatively TRBD1 (5 bases). V was pared by 4 bases and J by 5 bases, with 11 bases between. Germline CDR1 reads LGHNA; CDR2 reads YNFKEQ. This CDR3 is 14 amino acids long.

The chain recombines TRBV5-1 with TRBJ2-2; D is ambiguous. The CDR3 is 15 amino acids. Germline V gene data show CDR1 as SGHRS and CDR2 as YFSETQ. Trimming stripped 0 bases from V and 0 bases from J, with 6 bases between. CDR3 sequence reads: CASSLARTNTGELFF. The CDR3 DNA sequence: TGCGCCAGCAGCTTGGCTAGGACGAACACCGGGGAGCTGTTTTTT.

V gene TRBV24-1 combines with J gene TRBJ2-1, with 9 nucleotides matching TRBD1. The CDR3 extends over 15 amino acids. V shed 4 bases and J 7 bases; nucleotides not matched to a gene: 7. Germline V gene lookup returns CDR1 KGHDR and CDR2 SFDVKD. CDR3 residues: CATSETGTGRNEQFF. The CDR3 region has the DNA TGTGCCACCAGTGAAACCGGGACAGGGCGAAATGAGCAGTTCTTC.

V usage is TRBV10-3 and J usage is TRBJ2-1; TRBD2 is a possible D gene (7 bases). This CDR3 is built from 15 residues. Trimming removed 4 bases at V and 5 bases at J, with 15 bases between. Germline V lookup: CDR1 ENHRY, CDR2 SYGVKD. The DNA of the CDR3 is TGTGCCATCAGTGCGGGGGGCGCACAAAACAATGAGCAGTTCTTC. Translating gives CAISAGGAQNNEQFF.

In its sample, this clone was seen a few times. The J gene is TRBJ2-2, the V gene TRBV28; 12 bases agree with TRBD2. The V gene's germline CDR1 is MDHEN and CDR2 SYDVKM. The CDR3 runs to 15 residues. The V segment lost 3 bases and the J segment 6 bases; nucleotides outside the gene matches: 2. The chain's CDR3 is CASSFSSGRAGELFF. CDR3 DNA sequence: TGTGCCAGCAGTTTCTCTAGCGGGAGGGCCGGGGAGCTGTTTTTT.

This clone has only one observation. The chain combines TRBV9 with TRBJ2-2; D may be TRBD2 (6 bases). The CDR3 runs to 14 residues. Per the germline V gene, CDR1 is SGDLS and CDR2 is YYNGEE. V lost 3 bases and J 7 bases, leaving 13 bases between the germline ends. The CDR3: CASSAYNGGGELFF. The DNA of the CDR3 is TGTGCCAGCAGCGCCTACAACGGGGGCGGGGAGCTGTTTTTT.

This chain joins TRBV25-1 and TRBJ2-5; 13 nucleotides agree with TRBD2. Per the germline V gene, CDR1 is MGHDK and CDR2 is SYGVNS. The V segment lost 7 bases and the J segment 5 bases; nucleotides outside the gene matches: 10. This CDR3 spans 16 amino acids. The CDR3: CASNRGLAGVGETQYF. DNA for the CDR3: TGTGCCAGCAATCGAGGACTAGCGGGAGTGGGTGAGACCCAGTACTTC.

The chain has TRBV18 and TRBJ1-1; perhaps TRBD1 as D (6 bases). Trimming shortened V by 4 bases and J by 3 bases, and 12 bases separated the two germline ends. The germline V gene has CDR1 KGHSH and CDR2 LQKENI. This CDR3 is 14 amino acids long. CDR3 region: CASSRTGYDTEAFF. As DNA, the CDR3 is TGTGCCAGCTCACGAACAGGGTATGACACTGAAGCTTTCTTT.